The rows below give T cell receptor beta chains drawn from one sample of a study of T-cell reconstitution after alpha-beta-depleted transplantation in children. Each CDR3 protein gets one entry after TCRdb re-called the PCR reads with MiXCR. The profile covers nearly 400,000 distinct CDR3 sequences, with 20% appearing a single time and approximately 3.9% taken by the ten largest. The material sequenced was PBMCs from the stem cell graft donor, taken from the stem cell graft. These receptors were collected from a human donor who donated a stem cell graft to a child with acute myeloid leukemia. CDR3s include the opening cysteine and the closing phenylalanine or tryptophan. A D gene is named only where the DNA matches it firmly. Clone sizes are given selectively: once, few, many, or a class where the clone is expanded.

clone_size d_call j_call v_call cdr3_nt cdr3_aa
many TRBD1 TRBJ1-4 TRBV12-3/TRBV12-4 TGTGCCAGCACCCGACAGGGGGGGAATGAAAAACTGTTTTTT CASTRQGGNEKLFF
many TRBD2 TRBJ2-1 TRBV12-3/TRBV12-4 TGTGCCAGCAGTTTCAAACTAGCGAACAATGAGCAGTTCTTC CASSFKLANNEQFF
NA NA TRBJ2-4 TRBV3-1 TGTGCCAGCAGCCAAGAATGGGGCCGGGGGAGAAACATTCAGTACTTC CASSQEWGRGRNIQYF
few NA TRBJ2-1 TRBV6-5 TGTGCCAGCAGTTACTCGGGGACCCACAATGAGCAGTTCTTC CASSYSGTHNEQFF
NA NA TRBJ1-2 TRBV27 TGTGCCAGCAGTTTATCGATTGCAGGGTATGGCTACACCTTC CASSLSIAGYGYTF
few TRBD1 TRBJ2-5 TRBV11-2 TGTGCCAGCAGCTTAGATTGGACAGGGAGACAAGAGACCCAGTACTTC CASSLDWTGRQETQYF
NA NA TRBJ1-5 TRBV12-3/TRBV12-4 TGTGCCAGCACTTTGGGGGATCGGGATCAGCCCCAGCATTTT CASTLGDRDQPQHF
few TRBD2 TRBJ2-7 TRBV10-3 TGTGCCATCAGTGAGTCGTTGGCTAGCGGAAGGTACGAGCAGTACTTC CAISESLASGRYEQYF
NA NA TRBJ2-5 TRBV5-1 TGCGCCAGCAGCTGGGACTCAGAGACCCAGTACTTC CASSWDSETQYF
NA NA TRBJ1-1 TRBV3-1 TGTGCCAGCAGCCATGCTCGGGGGAACACTGAAGCTTTCTTT CASSHARGNTEAFF
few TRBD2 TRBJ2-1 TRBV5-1 TGCGCCAGCAGCCGTCTTGTGGCGGGAGGGTTGTATGAGCAGTTCTTC CASSRLVAGGLYEQFF
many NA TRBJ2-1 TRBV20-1 TGCAGTGCTAGAGACAGGGTTGGTGAGCAGTTCTTC CSARDRVGEQFF
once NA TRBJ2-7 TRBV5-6 TGTGCCAGCAGCCCCGAGGTAAGGGCCTCCTACGAGCAGTACTTC CASSPEVRASYEQYF
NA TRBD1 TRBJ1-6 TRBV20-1 TGCAGTGCTAACGAGGACAGGGGGCAGGGATCACCCCTCCACTTT CSANEDRGQGSPLHF
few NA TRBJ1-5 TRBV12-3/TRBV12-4 TGTGCCAGCAGTTCCTCCCTAGGACAGCCCCAGCATTTT CASSSSLGQPQHF
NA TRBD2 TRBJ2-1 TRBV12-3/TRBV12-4 TGTGCCAGCATCAACCCCGGGACTAGAGGGGATGAGCAGTTCTTC CASINPGTRGDEQFF
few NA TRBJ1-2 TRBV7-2 TGTGCCAGCAGCCCCCAAGGACAGATCAACTATGGCTACACCTTC CASSPQGQINYGYTF